These 3 T cell receptor beta chains originate from one sample sequenced in a study of cytomegalovirus exposure and HLA in healthy donors. Amplification used 60 Vbeta primers and 13 Jbeta primers. TCRdb's copy holds only in-frame clones and misses some; the assay was immunoSEQ multiplex PCR. The sample contains under 100,000 clones, roughly 80% of which appear only once. The specimen sequenced was PBMCs. These receptors originate from a boy younger than 18 in good health and CMV-seronegative.

The chain employs TRBV6-6 and TRBJ1-1; 7 nucleotides align to TRBD1. The CDR3 is 12 residues long. Germline V gene lookup returns CDR1 MNHNY and CDR2 SVGAGI (reference sequence). J was trimmed by 3 bases and V by 6 bases; bases with no gene match: 1. Here the CDR3 reads CASRTGYTEAFF. DNA of the CDR3: TGTGCCAGCAGGACAGGGTACACTGAAGCTTTCTTT.

The rearrangement links TRBV6-5 to TRBJ1-2; TRBD1 matches at 7 bases. This CDR3 contains 13 residues. From germline, CDR1 is MNHEY and CDR2 SVGAGI. The V gene end was trimmed by 8 bases and the J gene end by 7 bases; junction bases not matched to a gene: 10. CDR3 residues: CASQMTGRGGYTF. The CDR3 DNA reads TGTGCCAGCCAGATGACAGGGCGGGGTGGCTACACCTTC.

The V and J genes are TRBV27 and TRBJ1-2; 12 nucleotides align to TRBD1. V shed 1 base, J shed 14 bases, and the junction held 5 bases outside the gene matches. In germline, CDR1 is MNHEY, CDR2 SMNVEV (reference sequence). This CDR3 comprises 13 residues. The CDR3 loop is CASSLWDRGPRTF. CDR3 coding DNA: TGTGCCAGCAGTTTATGGGACAGGGGGCCAAGGACCTTC.